This entry is about one TCR beta chain. As processed by the authors: It was from reference gene primer amplification that nucleated cell counts were estimated. Assay: immunoSEQ multiplex PCR; the TCRdb copy retains only in-frame clones and omits some. The V and J calls and clone size are taken from that table; D and trimming were inferred from the DNA. The sample gives 200,000 to 300,000 clones, 85% of which show up once; about 6.3% is in the top ten. The entry originates in a study of blood T cell repertoires in COVID-19. The wider study: The study drew acute and convalescent COVID-19 samples from the United States, Italy and Spain. Sources were T cells, B-cell-depleted T cells, or PBMCs; the material itself was cDNA or gDNA.

The CDR3 has 13 amino acids. V lost 4 bases to trimming and J lost 3 bases, with 9 bases between them. The germline V gene has CDR1 MGHDK and CDR2 SYGVNS. V usage is TRBV25-1 and J usage is TRBJ1-2; a weak D match, TRBD1 (6 bases). The sequence came from a woman aged 55-70 years with active or convalescent COVID-19. The specimen was peripheral blood. In DNA form, the CDR3 reads TGTGCCAGCAGTGTCCCAGGGGACTATGGCTACACCTTC. Protein sequence: CASSVPGDYGYTF.